This T cell receptor (beta chain) was observed in a study of T-cell reconstitution after alpha-beta-depleted transplantation in children. Overall study findings and caveats: At day 60, the high TCRbeta diversity found in some patients originated from recipient T cells and thymic progenitors that had survived. T-cell counts and diversity were attributed mostly to newly produced T cells one year after transplant. It was reported that alpha-beta T cells came from several hundred expanded graft clones (about two months after transplant).

This clonotype was detected once. Its antigen is unknown. A junction boundary mismatches the germline segment, possibly from a read error. TCRbeta library preparation incorporated unique molecular identifiers. TCRdb fed the PCR reads into MiXCR, producing one record per CDR3 protein. This sample has some 220,000 distinct CDR3 sequences, with approximately 11% found just once. The sequence was obtained from a child less than two years old with acute myeloid leukemia, due to receive a stem cell transplant. The specimen was PBMCs, collected before TCRalphabeta/CD19-depleted stem cell transplant.

CDR3 in amino acids: CAGSSDGTASYEQYF. CDR3 DNA sequence: TGTGCCGGCAGTTCGGATGGGACAGCATCCTACGAGCAGTACTTC. The V call is TRBV12-3 or TRBV12-4, the J call TRBJ2-7; 7 nucleotides line up with TRBD1. This CDR3 is built from 15 residues.